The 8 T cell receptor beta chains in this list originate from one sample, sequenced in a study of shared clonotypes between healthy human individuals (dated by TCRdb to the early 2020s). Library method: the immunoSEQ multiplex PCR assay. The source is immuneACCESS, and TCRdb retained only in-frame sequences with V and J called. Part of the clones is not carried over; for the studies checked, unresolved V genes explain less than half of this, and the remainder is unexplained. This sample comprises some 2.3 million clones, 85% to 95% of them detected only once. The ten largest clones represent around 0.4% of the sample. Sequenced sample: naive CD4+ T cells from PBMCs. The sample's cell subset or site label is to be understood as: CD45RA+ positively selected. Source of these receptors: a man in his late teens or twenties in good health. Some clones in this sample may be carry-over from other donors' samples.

As DNA, the CDR3 is TGTGCCACCAGCATCGAGGGAGGGTCCAGAACCGGGGAGCTGTTTTTT. Translation: CATSIEGGSRTGELFF. J is TRBJ2-2 and V is TRBV15; 7 nucleotides align to TRBD2. Losses at the gene ends were 4 bases for V and 5 bases for J; bases not matched to a gene: 10. Germline CDR1 reads LNHNV; CDR2 reads YYDKDF (reference sequence). This CDR3 has 16 amino acids.

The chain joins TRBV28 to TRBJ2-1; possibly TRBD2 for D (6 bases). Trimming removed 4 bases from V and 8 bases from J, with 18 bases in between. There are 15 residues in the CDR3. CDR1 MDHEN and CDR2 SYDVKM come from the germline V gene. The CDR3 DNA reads TGTGCCAGCAGTTCCCAGGGACTCGGAGGGGATGAGCAGTTCTTC. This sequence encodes CASSSQGLGGDEQFF.

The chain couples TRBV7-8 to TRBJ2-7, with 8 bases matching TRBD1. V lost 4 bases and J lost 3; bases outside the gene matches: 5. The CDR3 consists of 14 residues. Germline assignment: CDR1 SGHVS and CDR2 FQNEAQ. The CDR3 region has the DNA TGTGCCAGCAGCTGGTCCGGGACAGGCTACGAGCAGTACTTC. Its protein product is CASSWSGTGYEQYF.

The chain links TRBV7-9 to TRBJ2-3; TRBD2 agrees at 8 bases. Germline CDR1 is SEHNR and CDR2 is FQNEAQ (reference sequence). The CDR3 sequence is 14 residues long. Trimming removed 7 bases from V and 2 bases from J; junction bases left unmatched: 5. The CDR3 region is CASTGGGHTDTQYF. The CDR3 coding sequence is TGTGCCAGCACCGGGGGGGGCCACACAGATACGCAGTATTTT.

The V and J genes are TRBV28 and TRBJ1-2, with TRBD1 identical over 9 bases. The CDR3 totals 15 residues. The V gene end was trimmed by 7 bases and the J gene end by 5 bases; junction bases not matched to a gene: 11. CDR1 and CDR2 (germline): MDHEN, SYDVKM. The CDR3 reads CASTFILDRGYGYTF. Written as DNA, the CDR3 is TGTGCCAGCACTTTTATATTGGACAGGGGATATGGCTACACCTTC.

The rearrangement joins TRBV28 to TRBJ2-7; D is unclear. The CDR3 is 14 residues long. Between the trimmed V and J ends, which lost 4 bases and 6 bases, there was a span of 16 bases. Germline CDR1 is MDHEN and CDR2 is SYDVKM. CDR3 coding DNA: TGTGCCAGCAGTTCCAATCTTCCAACTCCCGAGCAGTACTTC. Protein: CASSSNLPTPEQYF.

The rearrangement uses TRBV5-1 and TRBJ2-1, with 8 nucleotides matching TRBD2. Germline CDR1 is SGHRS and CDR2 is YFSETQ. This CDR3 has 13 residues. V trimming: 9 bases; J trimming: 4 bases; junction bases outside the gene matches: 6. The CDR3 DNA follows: TGCGCCACCCGGGGGGGGCCTTACAATGAGCAGTTCTTC. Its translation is CATRGGPYNEQFF.

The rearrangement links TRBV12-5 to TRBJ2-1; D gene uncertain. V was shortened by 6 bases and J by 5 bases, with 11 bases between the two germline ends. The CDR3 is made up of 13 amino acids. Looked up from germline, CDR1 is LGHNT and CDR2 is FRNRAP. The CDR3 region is CASGLGEDNEQFF. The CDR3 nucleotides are TGTGCTAGTGGCCTTGGGGAAGACAATGAGCAGTTCTTC.